The 17 T cell receptor beta chains below all came from one sample that was sequenced in a study of beta chain features in type 1 diabetes. Study-wide results and limits: Among all four CD4+ subsets, Type 1 diabetes patients had TCRB CDR3s that were moderately but significantly shorter.

Every isolated RNA sample was fully reverse transcribed, so sequencing captured expressed TCRB transcripts. The assay was immunoSEQ multiplex PCR, and TCRdb's table has in-frame clones only and misses some. The sample lists about 660,000 clones; about an eighth were seen once. These TCRs' antigens remain unknown. The specimen sequenced was naive CD4+ T cells from blood. Receptor source: a man aged 18 to 35 with type 1 diabetes.

The V and J genes are TRBV7-2 and TRBJ2-7; 9 nucleotides agree with TRBD1. The CDR3 sequence is 14 residues long. J gave up 4 bases and V 5 bases, and 6 bases lay outside the gene matches. Per germline, CDR1 SGHTA and CDR2 FQGNSA. This CDR3 reads CASSLPGTGYEQYF. As DNA, the CDR3 is TGTGCCAGCAGCCTTCCCGGGACAGGGTACGAGCAGTACTTC.

This rearrangement joins TRBV7-8 to TRBJ1-2; D uncertain. The CDR3 spans 12 residues. Trimming stripped 2 bases from V and 4 bases from J, with 5 bases between. From germline, CDR1 is SGHVS and CDR2 FQNEAQ. This chain's CDR3 is CASSLFSYGYTF. In DNA form, the CDR3 reads TGTGCCAGCAGCTTATTCAGCTATGGCTACACCTTC. The whole variable domain, filled in from reference TRBV7-8 and TRBJ1-2, reads GAGVSQSPRYKVAKRGQDVALRCDPISGHVSLFWYQQALGQGPEFLTYFQNEAQLDKSGLPSDRFFAERPEGSVSTLKIQRTQQEDSAVYLCASSLFSYGYTFGSGTRLTVV.

This clone has more than one count but fewer than ten. The chain combines TRBV14 with TRBJ2-5; D might be TRBD1 or TRBD2, each matching 6 bases. CDR1 SGHDN and CDR2 FVKESK come from the germline V gene. The CDR3 spans 17 residues. V lost 4 bases and J lost 4, with 22 bases in between. The CDR3 here is CASSRSLGGSGGETQYF. The DNA of the CDR3 is TGTGCCAGCAGCCGAAGCCTTGGGGGCTCCGGGGGAGAGACCCAGTACTTC.

The genes are TRBV7-9 and TRBJ2-1; maybe TRBD2 (6 bases). V gave up 8 bases and J gave up 6 bases, with 20 bases separating them. This CDR3 comprises 15 residues. Per germline, CDR1 SEHNR and CDR2 FQNEAQ (reference sequence). DNA for the CDR3: TGTGCCAGCGCTCCCCACGGGAGCAGTCCCAATGAGCAGTTCTTC. Its protein product is CASAPHGSSPNEQFF. The whole variable domain, filled in from reference TRBV7-9 and TRBJ2-1, reads DTGVSQNPRHKITKRGQNVTFRCDPISEHNRLYWYRQTLGQGPEFLTYFQNEAQLEKSRLLSDRFSAERPKGSFSTLEIQRTEQGDSAMYLCASAPHGSSPNEQFFGPGTRLTVL.

The chain couples TRBV7-6 to TRBJ2-5; TRBD1 matches at 8 bases. Germline CDR1 is SGHVS and CDR2 is FNYEAQ. V was pared by 5 bases and J by 9 bases, with 8 bases of the junction left unmatched. CDR3 length equals 13 residues. CDR3 nucleotides: TGTGCCAGCAGCGGGACAGGCCTCACGGCCCAGTACTTC. As protein: CASSGTGLTAQYF.

Only a few counts were recorded for this clone. The chain joins TRBV4-1 to TRBJ2-6; 7 nucleotides agree with TRBD2. J was trimmed by 1 base and V by 1 base; bases with no gene match: 7. CDR1 is MGHRA and CDR2 is YSYEKL in the germline V gene. The CDR3 spans 18 residues. CDR3 residues: CASSQGAAGISGANVLTF. The CDR3 DNA follows: TGCGCCAGCAGCCAAGGGGCAGCGGGGATTTCTGGGGCCAACGTCCTGACTTTC.

This clone turned up a few times. The V and J genes are TRBV30 and TRBJ1-2; D not certain. V shed 4 bases and J shed 8 bases, with 8 bases lying between them. This CDR3 region has 10 residues. The germline CDR1 and CDR2 sequences are GTSNPN and SVGIG (reference sequence). CDR3 sequence (DNA): TGTGCCTGGAAGTGGGGAGGCTACACCTTC. It specifies CAWKWGGYTF.

This chain's CDR3 is CATSRGVEASAPLHF. CDR3 bases: TGTGCCACCAGCAGAGGCGTGGAGGCGTCGGCACCCCTCCACTTT. The chain has TRBV15 and TRBJ1-6; the D is unclear. Germline V CDR1 and CDR2: LNHNV, YYDKDF (reference sequence). The CDR3 is made up of 15 amino acids. V lost 1 base and J lost 11, with 15 bases in between.

This clone was seen only a few times. The rearrangement joins TRBV7-2 to TRBJ2-2; possibly TRBD1 for D (6 bases). The CDR3 contains 15 residues. V lost 5 bases to trimming and J lost 0 bases, with 10 bases between them. CDR1 and CDR2 from the germline V gene are SGHTA and FQGNSA. The CDR3 bases are TGTGCCAGCAGCACGGGACACTCGAACACCGGGGAGCTGTTTTTT. Amino acid sequence: CASSTGHSNTGELFF.

The sample holds one count of this clone. This chain joins TRBV7-9 and TRBJ2-1, with 9 bases aligning to TRBD2. Germline V gene data show CDR1 as SEHNR and CDR2 as FQNEAQ (reference sequence). The CDR3 is made up of 16 amino acids. The V and J ends lost 5 bases and 5 bases, in that order; junction bases with no gene match: 10. The CDR3 reads CASSPRPGLAHNEQFF. CDR3 nucleotides: TGTGCCAGCAGCCCCCGACCAGGACTAGCGCACAATGAGCAGTTCTTC.

Only a few counts were recorded for this clone. The chain uses TRBV13 and TRBJ2-7; TRBD1 agrees at 8 bases. Germline V gene lookup returns CDR1 PRHDT and CDR2 FYEKMQ (reference sequence). This CDR3 is 14 amino acids long. V shed 5 bases, J shed 3 bases, and the junction held 6 bases outside the gene matches. The CDR3 nucleotides are TGTGCCAGCAGCCTGGGACAGGCGATCTACGAGCAGTACTTC. This gives the protein CASSLGQAIYEQYF.

This clone was observed a few times. This chain joins TRBV7-2 and TRBJ2-7, with D perhaps being TRBD1 or TRBD2 (6 bases each). This CDR3 has 15 amino acids. From germline, CDR1 is SGHTA and CDR2 FQGNSA. V lost 6 bases and J 7 bases, leaving 22 bases between the germline ends. CDR3 sequence (DNA): TGTGCCAGCAGTCAAGAGGGGGGCCCCCTCATTGAGCAGTACTTC. Its protein product is CASSQEGGPLIEQYF. The whole variable domain, remainder taken from reference TRBV7-2 and TRBJ2-7, is GAGVSQSPSNKVTEKGKDVELRCDPISGHTALYWYRQSLGQGLEFLIYFQGNSAPDKSGLPSDRFSAERTGGSVSTLTIQRTQQEDSAVYLCASSQEGGPLIEQYFGPGTRLTVT.

This clone came up a few times. Other nucleotide sequences from this sample produce the same CDR3. The chain is built from TRBV20-1 and TRBJ2-5; unclear D gene. This CDR3 spans 11 amino acids. In germline, CDR1 is DFQATT, CDR2 SNEGSKA (reference sequence). The V and J ends lost 6 bases and 5 bases respectively, with 10 bases between them. In nucleotides, the CDR3 is TGCAGTGCAACCCTCAGGGAGACCCAGTACTTC. Translation gives CSATLRETQYF.

The sample holds a few counts of this clone. The chain is built from TRBV19 and TRBJ1-2, with 9 nucleotides matching TRBD1. This CDR3 is 13 amino acids long. Germline trimming cut 8 bases from V and 5 bases from J; bases unmatched to any gene: 6. Looked up from germline, CDR1 is LNHDA and CDR2 is SQIVND (reference sequence). The DNA for the CDR3 is TGTGCCAGTGATCGACAGGGGGGTTATGGCTACACCTTC. Residues: CASDRQGGYGYTF.

V usage is TRBV7-2 and J usage is TRBJ2-7; no firm D call. Trimming cost V 3 bases and J 3 bases, with 6 bases left between them. CDR1 and CDR2 from the germline V gene are SGHTA and FQGNSA. The CDR3 consists of 12 residues. The CDR3 loop reads CASSFNSYEQYF. For the CDR3, the DNA is TGTGCCAGCAGCTTTAACAGCTACGAGCAGTACTTC.

V gene TRBV7-2 combines with J gene TRBJ1-3; possible D gene TRBD1, 5 bases. Germline lookup yields CDR1 SGHTA and CDR2 FQGNSA. This CDR3 region has 14 residues. With 5 bases removed from V and 2 bases from J, the gap between germline ends came to 10 bases. The CDR3 loop is CASSIVGPGNTIYF. CDR3 nucleotide sequence: TGTGCCAGCAGCATCGTGGGGCCTGGAAACACCATATATTTT.

This sequence joins TRBV4-1 and TRBJ2-7, with 7 bases matching TRBD2. The CDR3 length is 16 residues. V lost 0 bases to trimming and J lost 0 bases; unmatched junction nucleotides: 5. Germline V gene lookup returns CDR1 MGHRA and CDR2 YSYEKL. Here the CDR3 reads CASSQDGGTNSYEQYF. The CDR3 nucleotides are TGCGCCAGCAGCCAAGATGGGGGGACTAACTCCTACGAGCAGTACTTC.